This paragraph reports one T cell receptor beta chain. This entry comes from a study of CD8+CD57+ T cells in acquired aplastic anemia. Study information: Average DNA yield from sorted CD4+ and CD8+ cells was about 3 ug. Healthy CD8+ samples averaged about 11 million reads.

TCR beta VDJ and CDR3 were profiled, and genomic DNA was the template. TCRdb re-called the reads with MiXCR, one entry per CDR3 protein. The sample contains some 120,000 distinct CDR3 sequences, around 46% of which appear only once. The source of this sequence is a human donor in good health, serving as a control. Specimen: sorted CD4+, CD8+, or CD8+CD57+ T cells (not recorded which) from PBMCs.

DNA of the CDR3: TGCGCCAGCAGGGGGCTGACAGTGAACACTGAAGCTTTCTTT. This sequence encodes CASRGLTVNTEAFF. The gene calls are TRBV10-2 and TRBJ1-1; TRBD1 might be the D (5 bases). The V end was cut by 6 bases, the J end by 0 bases, with 11 bases between. CDR3 length: 14 residues. Germline loops: CDR1 WSHSY, CDR2 SAAADI.